These T cell receptor beta chains were read from a single sample in a study of radiotherapy plus CTLA-4 blockade in lung cancer. Libraries were prepared by immunoSEQ multiplex PCR; TCRdb keeps only in-frame clonotypes and omits some of them. In the table there are 55,000 to 70,000 clones, 70% to 85% of which are singletons. The source material was peripheral blood, sampled from a patient treated with radiotherapy plus ipilimumab. The source of these receptors is a human donor with non-small cell lung cancer who had a complete response to radiotherapy plus ipilimumab. Each CDR3 is given with its conserved first and last residue. Fields, in order: clone size, D gene, J gene, CDR3 length, V gene, CDR3 protein, CDR3 DNA. A D gene is named only where the DNA matches it firmly. The listing skips clone size in some rows; elsewhere it reads once, few, many or a size class.

clone_size: .
d_call: .
j_call: TRBJ2-5
cdr3_length: 14
v_call: TRBV7-9
cdr3_aa: CASSPRTVQETQYF
cdr3_nt: TGTGCCAGCAGCCCCCGGACTGTACAAGAGACCCAGTACTTC

clone_size: once
d_call: .
j_call: TRBJ1-5
cdr3_length: 15
v_call: TRBV10-3
cdr3_aa: CAISESGSSNQPQHF
cdr3_nt: TGTGCCATCAGTGAGTCCGGGTCGAGCAATCAGCCCCAGCATTTT

clone_size: .
d_call: .
j_call: TRBJ2-2
cdr3_length: 16
v_call: TRBV4-3
cdr3_aa: CASSQWISGNTGELFF
cdr3_nt: TGCGCCAGCAGCCAATGGATTTCGGGGAACACCGGGGAGCTGTTTTTT

clone_size: many
d_call: .
j_call: TRBJ1-1
cdr3_length: 13
v_call: TRBV12-5
cdr3_aa: CASVPMGVTEAFF
cdr3_nt: TGTGCTAGTGTTCCTATGGGCGTAACTGAAGCTTTCTTT

clone_size: .
d_call: .
j_call: TRBJ1-1
cdr3_length: 15
v_call: TRBV7-2
cdr3_aa: CASSQGGGMNTEAFF
cdr3_nt: TGTGCCAGCAGCCAAGGAGGCGGAATGAACACTGAAGCTTTCTTT

clone_size: once
d_call: TRBD1
j_call: TRBJ1-2
cdr3_length: 15
v_call: TRBV30
cdr3_aa: CAWRQGQLMNYGYTF
cdr3_nt: TGTGCCTGGAGACAGGGACAGCTCATGAACTATGGCTACACCTTC

clone_size: .
d_call: .
j_call: TRBJ1-5
cdr3_length: 15
v_call: TRBV5-1
cdr3_aa: CASSLDGQSNQPQHF
cdr3_nt: TGCGCCAGCAGCTTGGATGGGCAGTCCAATCAGCCCCAGCATTTT

clone_size: once
d_call: TRBD2
j_call: TRBJ2-1
cdr3_length: 14
v_call: TRBV5-1
cdr3_aa: CASSFSGTANEQFF
cdr3_nt: TGCGCCAGCAGCTTTAGCGGGACTGCCAATGAGCAGTTCTTC

clone_size: few
d_call: .
j_call: TRBJ1-1
cdr3_length: 12
v_call: TRBV29-1
cdr3_aa: CSVVGGGTEAFF
cdr3_nt: TGCAGCGTCGTGGGGGGGGGCACTGAAGCTTTCTTT

clone_size: .
d_call: .
j_call: TRBJ1-1
cdr3_length: 12
v_call: TRBV27
cdr3_aa: CASSPQGTEAFF
cdr3_nt: TGTGCCAGCAGCCCCCAGGGCACTGAAGCTTTCTTT

clone_size: .
d_call: .
j_call: TRBJ1-2
cdr3_length: 14
v_call: TRBV30
cdr3_aa: CAWSVLEGGYGYTF
cdr3_nt: TGTGCCTGGAGTGTCCTGGAGGGTGGCTATGGCTACACCTTC

clone_size: .
d_call: TRBD2
j_call: TRBJ2-5
cdr3_length: 14
v_call: TRBV29-1
cdr3_aa: CSTKTSGRSETQYF
cdr3_nt: TGCAGCACTAAGACTAGCGGGAGATCGGAGACCCAGTACTTC

clone_size: .
d_call: .
j_call: TRBJ1-3
cdr3_length: 14
v_call: TRBV6-5
cdr3_aa: CASSYGQDRNTIYF
cdr3_nt: TGTGCCAGCAGTTACGGGCAGGACAGAAACACCATATATTTT

clone_size: .
d_call: .
j_call: TRBJ2-1
cdr3_length: 20
v_call: TRBV10-3
cdr3_aa: CAISDSEASDKISSYNEQFF
cdr3_nt: TGTGCCATCAGTGATTCGGAAGCTAGCGACAAGATAAGCTCCTACAATGAGCAGTTCTTC

clone_size: .
d_call: .
j_call: TRBJ1-4
cdr3_length: 10
v_call: TRBV20-1
cdr3_aa: CSARVGGLFF
cdr3_nt: TGCAGTGCTAGGGTGGGAGGGCTGTTTTTT

clone_size: .
d_call: .
j_call: TRBJ1-4
cdr3_length: 14
v_call: TRBV7-2
cdr3_aa: CASSLGSGSEKLFF
cdr3_nt: TGTGCCAGCAGCTTAGGGTCAGGTTCTGAAAAACTGTTTTTT

clone_size: .
d_call: .
j_call: TRBJ1-2
cdr3_length: 16
v_call: TRBV28
cdr3_aa: CASSSQGDVGNYGYTF
cdr3_nt: TGTGCCAGCAGTTCCCAAGGGGATGTCGGGAACTATGGCTACACCTTC

clone_size: .
d_call: .
j_call: TRBJ2-6
cdr3_length: 19
v_call: TRBV5-1
cdr3_aa: CASSLPHRTALSGANVLTF
cdr3_nt: TGCGCCAGCAGCTTGCCTCACAGGACAGCCCTTTCCGGGGCCAACGTCCTGACTTTC

clone_size: .
d_call: TRBD2
j_call: TRBJ2-3
cdr3_length: 17
v_call: TRBV6-1
cdr3_aa: CASSEVGTSGSTDTQYF
cdr3_nt: TGTGCCAGCAGTGAAGTGGGGACTAGCGGGTCCACAGATACGCAGTATTTT

clone_size: .
d_call: .
j_call: TRBJ1-2
cdr3_length: 11
v_call: TRBV27
cdr3_aa: CASGGNYGYTF
cdr3_nt: TGTGCCAGCGGGGGGAACTATGGCTACACCTTC

clone_size: .
d_call: TRBD1
j_call: TRBJ1-5
cdr3_length: 16
v_call: TRBV30
cdr3_aa: CAWSRDRGISNQPQHF
cdr3_nt: TGTGCCTGGAGTCGGGACAGGGGTATTAGCAATCAGCCCCAGCATTTT

clone_size: few
d_call: .
j_call: TRBJ1-4
cdr3_length: 14
v_call: TRBV29-1
cdr3_aa: CSVMGGLTNEKLFF
cdr3_nt: TGCAGCGTTATGGGGGGTTTAACTAATGAAAAACTGTTTTTT

clone_size: .
d_call: TRBD1
j_call: TRBJ1-4
cdr3_length: 15
v_call: TRBV27
cdr3_aa: CASRSHQGAGEKLFF
cdr3_nt: TGTGCCAGCAGGTCCCACCAGGGGGCTGGTGAAAAACTGTTTTTT

clone_size: .
d_call: .
j_call: TRBJ2-5
cdr3_length: 14
v_call: TRBV19
cdr3_aa: CASSIVAGSETQYF
cdr3_nt: TGTGCCAGTAGTATAGTTGCAGGAAGCGAGACCCAGTACTTC

clone_size: .
d_call: TRBD1
j_call: TRBJ1-2
cdr3_length: 16
v_call: TRBV5-1
cdr3_aa: CASSLGAGTANYGYTF
cdr3_nt: TGCGCCAGCAGCTTGGGGGCCGGGACAGCAAACTATGGCTACACCTTC

clone_size: .
d_call: TRBD1
j_call: TRBJ1-2
cdr3_length: 14
v_call: TRBV11-3
cdr3_aa: CASSLGQSSYGYTF
cdr3_nt: TGTGCCAGCAGCCTGGGACAGAGCAGCTATGGCTACACCTTC